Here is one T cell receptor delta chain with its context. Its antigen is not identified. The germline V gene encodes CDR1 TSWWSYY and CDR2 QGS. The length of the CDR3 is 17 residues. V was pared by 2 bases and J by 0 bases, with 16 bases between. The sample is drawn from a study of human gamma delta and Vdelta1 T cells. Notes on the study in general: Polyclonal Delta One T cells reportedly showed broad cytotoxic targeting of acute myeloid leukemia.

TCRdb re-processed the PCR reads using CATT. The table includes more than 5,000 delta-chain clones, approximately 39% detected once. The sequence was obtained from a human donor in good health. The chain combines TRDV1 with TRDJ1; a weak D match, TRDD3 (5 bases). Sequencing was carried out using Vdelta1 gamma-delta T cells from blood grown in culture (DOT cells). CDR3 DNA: TGTGCTCTTGGGGAATTTCTGGGAACCGAATACACCGATAAACTCATCTTT. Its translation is CALGEFLGTEYTDKLIF.